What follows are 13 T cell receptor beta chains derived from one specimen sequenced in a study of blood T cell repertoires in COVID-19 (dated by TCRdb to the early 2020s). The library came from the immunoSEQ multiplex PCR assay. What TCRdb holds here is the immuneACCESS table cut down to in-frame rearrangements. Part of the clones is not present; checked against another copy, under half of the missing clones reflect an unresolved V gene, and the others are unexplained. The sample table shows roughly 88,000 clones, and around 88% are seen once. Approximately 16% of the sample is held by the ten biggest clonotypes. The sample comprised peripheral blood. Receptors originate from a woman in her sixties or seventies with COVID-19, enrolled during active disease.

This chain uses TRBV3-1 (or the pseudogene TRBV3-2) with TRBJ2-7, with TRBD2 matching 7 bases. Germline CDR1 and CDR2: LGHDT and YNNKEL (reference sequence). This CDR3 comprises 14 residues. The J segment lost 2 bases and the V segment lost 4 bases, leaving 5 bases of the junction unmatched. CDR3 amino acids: CASSPGLQPYEQYF. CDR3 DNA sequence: TGTGCCAGCAGCCCGGGACTACAACCCTACGAGCAGTACTTC.

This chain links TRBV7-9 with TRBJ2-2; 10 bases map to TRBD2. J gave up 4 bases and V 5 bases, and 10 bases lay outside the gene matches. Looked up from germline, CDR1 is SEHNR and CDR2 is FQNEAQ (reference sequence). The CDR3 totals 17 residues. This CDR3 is CASSRSGGYSGTGELFF. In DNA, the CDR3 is TGTGCCAGCAGCCGTAGCGGGGGGTATTCGGGCACCGGGGAGCTGTTTTTT.

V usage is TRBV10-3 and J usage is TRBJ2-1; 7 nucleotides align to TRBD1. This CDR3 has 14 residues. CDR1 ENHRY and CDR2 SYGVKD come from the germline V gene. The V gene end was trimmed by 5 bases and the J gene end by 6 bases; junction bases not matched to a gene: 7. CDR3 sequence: CAISIDRDSNEQFF. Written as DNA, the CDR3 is TGTGCCATCAGTATCGACAGGGATAGCAATGAGCAGTTCTTC.

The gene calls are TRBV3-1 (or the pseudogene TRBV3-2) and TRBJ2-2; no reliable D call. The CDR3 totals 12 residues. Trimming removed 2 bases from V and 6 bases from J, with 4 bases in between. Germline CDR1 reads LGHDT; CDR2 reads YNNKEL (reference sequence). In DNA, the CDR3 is TGTGCCAGCAGCCAAAGCTCCGGGGAGCTGTTTTTT. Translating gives CASSQSSGELFF.

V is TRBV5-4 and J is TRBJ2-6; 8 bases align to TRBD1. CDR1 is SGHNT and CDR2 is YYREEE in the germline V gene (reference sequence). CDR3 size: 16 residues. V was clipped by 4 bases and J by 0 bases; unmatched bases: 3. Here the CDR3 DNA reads TGTGCCAGCAGCCGACAGGGGACCTCTGGGGCCAACGTCCTGACTTTC. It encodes CASSRQGTSGANVLTF.

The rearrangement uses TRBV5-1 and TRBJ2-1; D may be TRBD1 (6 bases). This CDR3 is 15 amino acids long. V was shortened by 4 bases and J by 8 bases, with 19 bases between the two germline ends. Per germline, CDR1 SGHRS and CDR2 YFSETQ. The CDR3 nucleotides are TGCGCCAGCAGCCTAACAGGGAGTTCTAGAGATGAGCAGTTCTTC. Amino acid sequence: CASSLTGSSRDEQFF.

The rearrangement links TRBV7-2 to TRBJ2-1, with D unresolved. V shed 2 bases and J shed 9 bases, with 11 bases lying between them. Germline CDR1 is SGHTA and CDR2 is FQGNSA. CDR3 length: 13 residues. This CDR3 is CASSLFQVGEQFF. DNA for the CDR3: TGTGCCAGCAGCTTATTTCAAGTCGGTGAGCAGTTCTTC.

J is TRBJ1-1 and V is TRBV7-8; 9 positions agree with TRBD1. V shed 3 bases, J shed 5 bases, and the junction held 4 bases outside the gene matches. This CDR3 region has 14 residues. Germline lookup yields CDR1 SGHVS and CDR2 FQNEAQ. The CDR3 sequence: CASSFDRGKTEAFF. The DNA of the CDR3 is TGTGCCAGCAGCTTCGACAGGGGGAAAACTGAAGCTTTCTTT. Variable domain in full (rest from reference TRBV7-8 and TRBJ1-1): GAGVSQSPRYKVAKRGQDVALRCDPISGHVSLFWYQQALGQGPEFLTYFQNEAQLDKSGLPSDRFFAERPEGSVSTLKIQRTQQEDSAVYLCASSFDRGKTEAFFGQGTRLTVV.

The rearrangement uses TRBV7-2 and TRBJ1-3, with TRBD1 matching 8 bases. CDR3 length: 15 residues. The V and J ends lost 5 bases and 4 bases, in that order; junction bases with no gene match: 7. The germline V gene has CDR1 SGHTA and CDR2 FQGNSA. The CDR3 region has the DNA TGTGCCAGCAGCCGTGCAGGGGGCGAAGGAAACACCATATATTTT. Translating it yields CASSRAGGEGNTIYF.

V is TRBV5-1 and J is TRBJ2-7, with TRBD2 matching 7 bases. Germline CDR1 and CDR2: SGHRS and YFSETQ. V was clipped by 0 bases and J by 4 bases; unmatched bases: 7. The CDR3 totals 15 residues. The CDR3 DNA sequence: TGCGCCAGCAGCTTGGCCGGGACTATGGCATACGAGCAGTACTTC. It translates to CASSLAGTMAYEQYF.

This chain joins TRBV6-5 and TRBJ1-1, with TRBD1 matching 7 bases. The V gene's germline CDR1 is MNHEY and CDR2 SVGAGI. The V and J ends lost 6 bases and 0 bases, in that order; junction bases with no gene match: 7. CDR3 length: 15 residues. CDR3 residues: CASRKQGWMNTEAFF. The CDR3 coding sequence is TGTGCCAGCAGAAAACAGGGGTGGATGAACACTGAAGCTTTCTTT.

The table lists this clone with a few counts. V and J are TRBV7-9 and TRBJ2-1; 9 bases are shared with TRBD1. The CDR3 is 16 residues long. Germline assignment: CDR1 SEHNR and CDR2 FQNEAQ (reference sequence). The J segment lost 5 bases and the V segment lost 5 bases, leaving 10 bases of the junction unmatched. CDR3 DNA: TGTGCCAGCAGCCTCCCACGACAGGGGGTCCACAATGAGCAGTTCTTC. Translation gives CASSLPRQGVHNEQFF.

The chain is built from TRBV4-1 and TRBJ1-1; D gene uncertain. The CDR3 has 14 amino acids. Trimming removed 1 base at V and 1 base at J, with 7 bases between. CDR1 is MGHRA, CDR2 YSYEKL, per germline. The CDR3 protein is CASSQGQWNTEAFF. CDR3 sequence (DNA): TGCGCCAGCAGCCAAGGACAATGGAACACTGAAGCTTTCTTT.